These T cell receptor beta chains were read from a single sample in a study of control samples from healthy donors and cancer patients. Profiling relied on immunoSEQ multiplex PCR, and the TCRdb table lists in-frame clones only, not all of them. The repertoire holds about 67,000 clones, with around 87% as singletons. What was sequenced was PBMCs. These receptor sequences come from a woman aged 50 to 60 with head and neck cancer. Each CDR3 is given with its conserved first and last residue. Size is omitted from some rows. Given values are once, few, many or a class for expanded clones.

clone size	V gene	J gene	CDR3 protein
.	TRBV5-5	TRBJ1-3	CASSRTDGNTIYF
.	TRBV5-1	TRBJ1-2	CASSLYQDRVKSGYTF
.	TRBV29-1	TRBJ1-2	CSVEQDRSYYTF
.	TRBV7-6	TRBJ1-3	CASSLAGTDSGNTIYF
.	TRBV28	TRBJ1-5	CASTPPQHF
.	TRBV5-1	TRBJ2-7	CASSLQGQGAEQYF
once	TRBV5-1	TRBJ1-5	CASSLTPTGLNQPQHF
.	TRBV6-1	TRBJ1-4	CASSEAEGVGEKLFF
once	TRBV4-3	TRBJ1-2	CASSLSTGGGSSGYTF
.	TRBV6-4	TRBJ2-7	CASNPAERGYYEQYF
.	TRBV7-8	TRBJ2-3	CASSLRVQSDTQYF
.	TRBV15	TRBJ1-5	CATSSSGGNQPQHF
.	TRBV6-2/TRBV6-3	TRBJ2-7	CASSWDIPSGEQYF
.	TRBV6-5	TRBJ1-5	CATRGDPNQPQHF
.	TRBV7-8	TRBJ1-3	CASSLARGNTIYF
.	TRBV6-1	TRBJ2-1	CARRAGDGGGPVEQFF
.	TRBV6-1	TRBJ1-6	CASSDRQDNSPLHF
.	TRBV4-2	TRBJ1-1	CASSQDRTGHTEAFF
.	TRBV28	TRBJ1-6	CASSLFSGTGTNSPLHF
.	TRBV9	TRBJ2-5	CASSPPTSGGFSVETQYF
.	TRBV5-4	TRBJ1-5	CASSLGPRDQPQHF
.	TRBV21-1	TRBJ1-2	CASQNGEVGYTF
.	TRBV6-5	TRBJ1-5	CASSAVSVGDQPQHF
.	TRBV9	TRBJ2-7	CASSVAWGFSYEQYF
.	TRBV2	TRBJ1-6	CASSEALQGTWGSNNSPLHF
once	TRBV9	TRBJ1-1	CASSVAPGGNTEAFF
.	TRBV5-1	TRBJ1-1	CASQPGQTERNTEAFF
.	TRBV19	TRBJ2-1	CASSTGTGVLTYNEQFF
.	TRBV11-2	TRBJ2-7	CASSLDRGINEQYF
.	TRBV12-3/TRBV12-4	TRBJ1-2	CASSLSGKDGYTF
medium-sized	TRBV30	TRBJ2-7	CAWIKGRGVSYEQYF
once	TRBV9	TRBJ1-2	CASSVVGAGYTF
.	TRBV19	TRBJ2-1	CASSSGLAGGPSYNEQFF
.	TRBV4-3	TRBJ2-1	CASSHDPRGNEQFF
.	TRBV29-1	TRBJ2-7	CSVANQEQYF
.	TRBV7-7	TRBJ2-5	CASSLSGALQETQYF
.	TRBV2	TRBJ1-4	CASIPGQGASEKLFF
.	TRBV5-1	TRBJ2-7	CASSLAGVRSYEQYF
.	TRBV27	TRBJ2-5	CASSPSLGVEETQYF
.	TRBV5-5	TRBJ1-3	CASSLEVGGSAGNTIYF
.	TRBV5-6	TRBJ2-1	CASSSRGLSNEQFF
.	TRBV6-6	TRBJ2-2	CASSTVPGQVGELFF
.	TRBV30	TRBJ2-7	CAWRTPSRGYEQYF
.	TRBV9	TRBJ2-7	CASSVSGTGVAEQYF
.	TRBV5-1	TRBJ2-3	CASRSGLAVLTDTQYF
.	TRBV23-1	TRBJ2-3	CASSQLGRTDDTQYF
.	TRBV5-1	TRBJ2-5	CASSSGLAGGQETQYF
.	TRBV19	TRBJ2-1	CASTESTGYNEQFF
once	TRBV5-1	TRBJ2-3	CASSLVPSPGQDTQYF
.	TRBV11-2	TRBJ2-7	CASSPRTGAGEQYF
.	TRBV29-1	TRBJ1-3	CSVEDGAGNTIYF
.	TRBV12-2	TRBJ2-2	CASRFTNVTGLEAGELFF